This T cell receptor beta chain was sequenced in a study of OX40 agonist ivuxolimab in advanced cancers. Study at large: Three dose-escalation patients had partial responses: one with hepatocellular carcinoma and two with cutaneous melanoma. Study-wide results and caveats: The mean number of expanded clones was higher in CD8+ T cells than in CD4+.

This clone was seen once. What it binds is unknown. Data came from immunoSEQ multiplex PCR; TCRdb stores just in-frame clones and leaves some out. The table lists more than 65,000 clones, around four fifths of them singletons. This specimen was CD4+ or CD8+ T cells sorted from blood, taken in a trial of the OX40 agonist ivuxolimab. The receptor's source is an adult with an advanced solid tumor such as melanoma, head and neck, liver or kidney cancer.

The CDR3 loop reads CASSLRGPPMGEQYF. CDR3 sequence (DNA): TGTGCCAGCAGTTTAAGAGGTCCCCCTATGGGGGAGCAGTACTTC. The V call is TRBV27, the J call TRBJ2-5, with D perhaps being TRBD1 or TRBD2 (5 bases each). The V end lost 2 bases, the J end lost 11 bases, and 21 bases lay between the germline ends. CDR1 MNHEY and CDR2 SMNVEV come from the germline V gene (reference sequence). The CDR3 sequence is 15 residues long.